The 30 T cell receptor beta chains reported below all come from one sample, sequenced in a study of siplizumab effects on memory and regulatory T cells. The repertoire was sequenced with immunoSEQ multiplex PCR; TCRdb's copy has only in-frame clones and lacks some. This sample carries 90,000 to 95,000 clones, roughly 96% of them seen once, and the ten largest clones take 0.03% to 0.035%. The sample taken for sequencing was naive CD4+ T cells sorted from blood. The receptors derive from a human donor in good health.

On this clone: This same CDR3 is encoded by further DNA sequences in the sample. The chain employs TRBV18 and TRBJ1-1; D perhaps matches TRBD1 (5 bases). Between the trimmed V and J ends, which lost 2 bases and 1 base, there was a span of 8 bases. The CDR3 is 14 residues long. The V gene's germline CDR1 is KGHSH and CDR2 LQKENI. CDR3 nucleotide sequence: TGTGCCAGCTCACCAGGACAAGAGAACACTGAAGCTTTCTTT. Translating gives CASSPGQENTEAFF.

The chain has TRBV5-1 and TRBJ1-1; D call uncertain. Trimming took 0 bases from V and 2 from J, leaving 5 bases between them. Germline CDR1 is SGHRS and CDR2 is YFSETQ. The CDR3 has 13 amino acids. The CDR3 spells CASSLAGNTEAFF. In DNA, the CDR3 is TGCGCCAGCAGCTTGGCAGGAAACACTGAAGCTTTCTTT.

The CDR3 region is CASTFRPLTDEKLFF. In DNA form, the CDR3 reads TGTGCCAGTACATTCCGGCCTCTTACGGATGAAAAACTGTTTTTT. This sequence joins TRBV19 and TRBJ1-4; no definite D call. Trimming took 7 bases from V and 6 from J, leaving 18 bases between them. Germline values: CDR1 LNHDA, CDR2 SQIVND (reference sequence). The CDR3 covers 15 residues.

The rearrangement uses TRBV30 and TRBJ2-3, with no clear D. Germline V gene lookup returns CDR1 GTSNPN and CDR2 SVGIG (reference sequence). The CDR3 spans 10 residues. Trimming removed 6 bases from V and 5 bases from J, with 6 bases in between. Here the CDR3 reads CACSQDTQYF. The CDR3 region has the DNA TGTGCCTGTAGTCAAGATACGCAGTATTTT. The full variable domain, its missing parts supplied by reference TRBV30 and TRBJ2-3, is SQTIHQWPATLVQPVGSPLSLECTVEGTSNPNLYWYRQAAGRGLQLLFYSVGIGQISSEVPQNLSASRPQDRQFILSSKKLLLSDSGFYLCACSQDTQYFGPGTRLTVL.

J is TRBJ1-1 and V is TRBV7-9; a weak D match, TRBD1 (6 bases). Germline assignment: CDR1 SEHNR and CDR2 FQNEAQ (reference sequence). The germline V and J ends were trimmed by 8 bases and 5 bases, with 15 bases remaining between them. This CDR3 comprises 13 residues. CDR3: CASSRAGTTEAFF. CDR3 sequence (DNA): TGTGCCAGCTCGAGGGCAGGGACAACTGAAGCTTTCTTT.

The CDR3 coding sequence is TGCAGCGTTGAAGTTGAATATAATTCACCCCTCCACTTT. Translating gives CSVEVEYNSPLHF. The chain is built from TRBV29-1 and TRBJ1-6; the D is unclear. V gave up 1 base and J gave up 4 bases, with 5 bases separating them. The CDR3 spans 13 residues. Per the germline V gene, CDR1 is SQVTM and CDR2 is ANQGSEA.

V is TRBV21-1 and J is TRBJ1-1. TRBV21-1 is termed a pseudogene. The CDR3 covers 16 residues. The CDR3 loop is CASSKLWKNGCTEAFF. In nucleotides, the CDR3 is TGTGCCAGCAGCAAACTTTGGAAAAATGGTTGTACTGAAGCTTTCTTT.

The chain employs TRBV18 and TRBJ1-6; weak D call: TRBD1 (5 bases). Germline assignment: CDR1 KGHSH and CDR2 LQKENI. The CDR3 totals 17 residues. Trimming removed 3 bases at V and 9 bases at J, with 21 bases between. This chain's CDR3 is CASSPTVPGREGSPLHF. The CDR3 nucleotides read TGTGCCAGCTCACCCACCGTGCCGGGCAGGGAAGGTTCACCCCTCCACTTT.

The chain employs TRBV18 and TRBJ2-1, with D perhaps matching TRBD2 (5 bases). There are 15 residues in the CDR3. Per the germline V gene, CDR1 is KGHSH and CDR2 is LQKENI. V was cut by 2 bases and J by 0 bases, with 8 bases left in between. CDR3 sequence: CASSPTGSSYNEQFF. DNA for the CDR3: TGTGCCAGCTCACCAACGGGGAGCTCCTACAATGAGCAGTTCTTC.

The V gene is TRBV25-1, the J gene TRBJ1-6; D remains unclear. This CDR3 is built from 13 residues. From germline, CDR1 is MGHDK and CDR2 SYGVNS. Trimming cost V 1 base and J 14 bases, with 12 bases left between them. The CDR3 loop reads CASSELGSTALHF. The DNA of the CDR3 is TGTGCCAGCAGTGAATTGGGCAGTACAGCCCTCCACTTT.

The chain recombines TRBV7-2 with TRBJ2-5; 10 nucleotides align to TRBD1. The CDR3 contains 14 residues. J lost 4 bases, V lost 5 bases, and 4 bases had no gene match. CDR1 is SGHTA, CDR2 FQGNSA, per germline. CDR3 sequence: CASSRRDRGETQYF. The CDR3 nucleotides are TGTGCCAGCAGCCGCCGGGACAGGGGAGAGACCCAGTACTTC. Looking up the rest from reference TRBV7-2 and TRBJ2-5 gives the full variable domain: GAGVSQSPSNKVTEKGKDVELRCDPISGHTALYWYRQSLGQGLEFLIYFQGNSAPDKSGLPSDRFSAERTGGSVSTLTIQRTQQEDSAVYLCASSRRDRGETQYFGPGTRLLVL.

V is TRBV28 and J is TRBJ2-2; either TRBD1 or TRBD2 may fit D (5 bases each). CDR3 length: 14 amino acids. V was trimmed by 9 bases and J by 0 bases, leaving 11 bases between them. The germline V gene encodes CDR1 MDHEN and CDR2 SYDVKM. CDR3: CASVGTPNTGELFF. In nucleotides, the CDR3 is TGTGCCAGTGTGGGGACCCCGAACACCGGGGAGCTGTTTTTT.

This clone came up once. Other nucleotide sequences in the sample specify the same CDR3. This chain connects TRBV5-6 to TRBJ1-2; the D is unclear. This CDR3 contains 12 residues. The germline V and J ends were trimmed by 2 bases and 4 bases, with 6 bases remaining between them. The germline CDR1 and CDR2 sequences are SGHDT and YYEEEE. Here the CDR3 DNA reads TGTGCCAGCAGCTTCCGTGGCTATGGCTACACCTTC. It codes for CASSFRGYGYTF.

V gene TRBV6-6 combines with J gene TRBJ2-5; D is perhaps TRBD1 or TRBD2 (6 bases each). Per the germline V gene, CDR1 is MNHNY and CDR2 is SVGAGI (reference sequence). Trimming cost V 10 bases and J 5 bases, with 14 bases left between them. CDR3 length equals 12 residues. The CDR3 protein is CATGQGRETQYF. CDR3 in DNA: TGTGCCACCGGTCAGGGGAGGGAGACCCAGTACTTC.

This clone was counted a single time. The V call is TRBV6-4, the J call TRBJ2-3; D remains unclear. Germline V lookup: CDR1 MRHNA, CDR2 SNTAGT. This CDR3 is built from 13 residues. Trimming removed 6 bases from V and 0 bases from J, with 7 bases in between. In nucleotides, the CDR3 is TGTGCCAGCAGCTTCGACAGCACAGATACGCAGTATTTT. This gives the protein CASSFDSTDTQYF.

Concerning this clone: One end of the junction does not line up with germline, which may come from a read error. The chain couples TRBV18 to TRBJ1-4; possibly TRBD1 for D (6 bases). The CDR3 covers 14 residues. The germline CDR1 and CDR2 sequences are KGHSH and LQKENI. The DNA for the CDR3 is TGTGCCAGCTCACCGGACAGAACTATTGAAAAACTGTTTTTT. It yields the protein CASSPDRTIEKLFF. The variable domain in full, with the rest retrieved from reference TRBV18 and TRBJ1-4, is NAGVMQNPRHLVRRRGQEARLRCSPMKGHSHVYWYRQLPEEGLKFMVYLQKENIIDESGMPKERFSAEFPKEGPSILRIQQVVRGDSAAYFCASSPDRTIEKLFFGSGTQLSVL.

The chain joins TRBV27 to TRBJ2-7; 13 bases fit TRBD2. Germline CDR1 MNHEY, CDR2 SMNVEV (reference sequence). The CDR3 has 15 residues. The V gene end was trimmed by 6 bases and the J gene end by 3 bases; junction bases not matched to a gene: 5. The CDR3 DNA is TGTGCCAGCAGCCGTACTAGCGGGGGGGTCTACGAGCAGTACTTC. Translated, it gives CASSRTSGGVYEQYF.

This rearrangement joins TRBV6-6 to TRBJ1-4, with D uncertain. Germline-derived CDR1 and CDR2 are MNHNY and SVGAGI (reference sequence). V shed 8 bases and J shed 5 bases, with 12 bases lying between them. The CDR3 contains 13 residues. The DNA of the CDR3 is TGTGCCAGCCTGGCGACCTCCAATGAAAAACTGTTTTTT. It codes for CASLATSNEKLFF.

The CDR3 here is CASSPRQGNTGELFF. In DNA, the CDR3 is TGTGCCAGCAGCCCGCGCCAGGGCAACACCGGGGAGCTGTTTTTT. The chain is built from TRBV11-2 and TRBJ2-2; tentatively, D is TRBD1 (5 bases). Germline values: CDR1 SGHAT, CDR2 FQNNGV. Trimming pared 5 bases from V and 2 bases from J, leaving 12 bases between. This CDR3 has 15 residues.

The gene calls are TRBV11-3 and TRBJ2-2; either TRBD1 or TRBD2 may supply D (5 bases each). CDR1 and CDR2 from the germline V gene are SGHNT and YENEEA. V lost 0 bases to trimming and J lost 0 bases, with 14 bases between them. This CDR3 has 18 amino acids. The CDR3 bases are TGTGCCAGCAGCTTAGAGTCGTTGGGGACCTCGAACACCGGGGAGCTGTTTTTT. Translating it yields CASSLESLGTSNTGELFF.

This clone was detected only once. The CDR3 is CASSPGTSGSGELFF. The CDR3 bases are TGCGCCAGCAGCCCAGGGACTAGCGGGTCCGGGGAGCTGTTTTTT. This chain joins TRBV5-1 and TRBJ2-2; 12 nucleotides align to TRBD2. The junction had 4 bases not matched to a gene; V was cut back by 4 bases and J by 6 bases. There are 15 residues in the CDR3. Germline-derived CDR1 and CDR2 are SGHRS and YFSETQ.

The rearrangement joins TRBV13 to TRBJ2-1; D tentatively reads TRBD1 or TRBD2 (5 bases each). V dropped 5 bases and J dropped 5 bases, with 16 bases sitting between them. CDR3 length equals 15 residues. Germline values: CDR1 PRHDT, CDR2 FYEKMQ (reference sequence). CDR3 nucleotides: TGTGCCAGCAGCCACCAGGGTAGGAGGAACAATGAGCAGTTCTTC. This codes for CASSHQGRRNNEQFF.

Only one count was recorded for this clone. This chain uses TRBV9 with TRBJ2-7; D may correspond to TRBD1 or TRBD2 (6 bases each). The germline V gene encodes CDR1 SGDLS and CDR2 YYNGEE. The V and J ends lost 2 bases and 5 bases respectively, with 11 bases between them. The CDR3 is 13 residues long. CDR3 sequence (DNA): TGTGCCAGCAGCGTCCAGGGGAGGAACGAGCAGTACTTC. Translated, it gives CASSVQGRNEQYF.

The V call is TRBV7-9, the J call TRBJ2-5; the match to TRBD1 covers 7 bases. Looked up from germline, CDR1 is SEHNR and CDR2 is FQNEAQ (reference sequence). With V trimmed by 6 bases and J by 2 bases, 9 bases remained unmatched. The CDR3 contains 15 residues. The CDR3 loop is CASSPGGTGQETQYF. DNA of the CDR3: TGTGCCAGCAGTCCAGGGGGAACTGGGCAAGAGACCCAGTACTTC.

As for this clone: Other DNA sequences in this sample translate to the same CDR3. V is TRBV6-5 and J is TRBJ2-2; 10 bases are shared with TRBD2. The CDR3 contains 15 residues. The V gene's germline CDR1 is MNHEY and CDR2 SVGAGI. Germline trimming cut 2 bases from V and 5 bases from J; bases unmatched to any gene: 2. The CDR3 sequence: CASSYPAGGTGELFF. In nucleotides, the CDR3 is TGTGCCAGCAGTTACCCAGCGGGGGGGACCGGGGAGCTGTTTTTT.

The chain links TRBV4-2 to TRBJ2-4; D is unclear. Trimming cost V 0 bases and J 9 bases, with 9 bases left between them. This CDR3 spans 13 amino acids. Germline CDR1 and CDR2: LGHNA and YNFKEQ. This chain's CDR3 is CASSQDGDRIQYF. CDR3 nucleotides: TGTGCCAGCAGCCAAGATGGGGATCGCATTCAGTACTTC.

The rearrangement links TRBV19 to TRBJ1-1, with 8 bases that match TRBD1. Trimming at V came to 9 bases and at J to 3 bases, leaving 15 bases not matched to a gene. The CDR3 sequence is 16 residues long. Germline CDR1 and CDR2: LNHDA and SQIVND (reference sequence). CDR3 protein: CASRTQYRGWDTEAFF. The CDR3 bases are TGTGCCAGCCGAACCCAGTACAGGGGGTGGGACACTGAAGCTTTCTTT.

This sequence joins TRBV14 and TRBJ2-4; no definite D call. The CDR3 has 15 amino acids. CDR1 is SGHDN and CDR2 is FVKESK in the germline V gene. The V end was cut by 1 base, the J end by 8 bases, with 15 bases between. The DNA for the CDR3 is TGTGCCAGCAGCCAAGCTCTGGGCCTAGTAGACATTCAGTACTTC. It codes for CASSQALGLVDIQYF.

The chain joins TRBV18 to TRBJ2-5; 7 bases agree with TRBD2. The ends lost 4 bases at V and 1 base at J; junction bases unmatched: 3. There are 14 residues in the CDR3. Per the germline V gene, CDR1 is KGHSH and CDR2 is LQKENI. The CDR3 DNA is TGTGCCAGCTCACAGGGGAGGGCCCAAGAGACCCAGTACTTC. Amino acids: CASSQGRAQETQYF.

V gene TRBV15 combines with J gene TRBJ2-2; 7 nucleotides align to TRBD1. The CDR3 extends over 18 amino acids. V shed 3 bases and J 2 bases; nucleotides not matched to a gene: 12. Germline V lookup: CDR1 LNHNV, CDR2 YYDKDF (reference sequence). CDR3 region: CATSRGKTGTANTGELFF. In DNA, the CDR3 is TGTGCCACCAGCAGGGGGAAAACCGGGACAGCAAACACCGGGGAGCTGTTTTTT.